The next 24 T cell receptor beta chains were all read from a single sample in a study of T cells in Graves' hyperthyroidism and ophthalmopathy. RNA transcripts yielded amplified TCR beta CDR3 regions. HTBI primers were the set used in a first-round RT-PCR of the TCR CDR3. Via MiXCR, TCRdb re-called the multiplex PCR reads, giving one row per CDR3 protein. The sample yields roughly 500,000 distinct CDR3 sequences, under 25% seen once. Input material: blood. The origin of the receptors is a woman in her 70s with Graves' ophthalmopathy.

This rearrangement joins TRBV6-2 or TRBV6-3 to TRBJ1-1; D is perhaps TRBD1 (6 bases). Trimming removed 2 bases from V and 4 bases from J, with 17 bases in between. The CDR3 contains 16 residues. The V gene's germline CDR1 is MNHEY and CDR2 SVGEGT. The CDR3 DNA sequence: TGTGCCAGCAGTTACCCCACAGGGTTGGTTGGCACTGAAGCTTTCTTT. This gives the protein CASSYPTGLVGTEAFF.

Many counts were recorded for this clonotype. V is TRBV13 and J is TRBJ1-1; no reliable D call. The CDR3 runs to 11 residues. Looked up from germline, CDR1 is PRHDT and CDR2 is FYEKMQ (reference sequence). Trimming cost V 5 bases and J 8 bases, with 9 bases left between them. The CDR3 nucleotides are TGTGCCAGCAGCCTCGTGGGGGAAGCTTTCTTT. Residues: CASSLVGEAFF.

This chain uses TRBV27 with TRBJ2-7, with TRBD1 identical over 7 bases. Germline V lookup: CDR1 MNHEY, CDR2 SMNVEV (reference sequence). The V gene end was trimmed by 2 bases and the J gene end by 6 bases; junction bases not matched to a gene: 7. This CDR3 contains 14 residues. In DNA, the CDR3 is TGTGCCAGCAGTTTACGGTACAGGGGCTGCGAGCAGTACTTC. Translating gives CASSLRYRGCEQYF.

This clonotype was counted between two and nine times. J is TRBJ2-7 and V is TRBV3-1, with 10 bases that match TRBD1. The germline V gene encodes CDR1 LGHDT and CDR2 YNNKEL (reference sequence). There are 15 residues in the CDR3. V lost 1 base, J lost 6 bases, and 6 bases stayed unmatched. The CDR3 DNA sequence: TGTGCCAGCAGCCAAGTCTTCCGGACAGGGGGCGAGCAGTACTTC. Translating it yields CASSQVFRTGGEQYF.

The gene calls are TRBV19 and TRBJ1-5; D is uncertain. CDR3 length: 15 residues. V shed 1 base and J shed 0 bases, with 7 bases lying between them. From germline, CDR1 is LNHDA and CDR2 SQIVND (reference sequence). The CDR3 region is CASSIVPHSNQPQHF. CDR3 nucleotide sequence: TGTGCCAGTAGTATAGTACCCCATAGCAATCAGCCCCAGCATTTT.

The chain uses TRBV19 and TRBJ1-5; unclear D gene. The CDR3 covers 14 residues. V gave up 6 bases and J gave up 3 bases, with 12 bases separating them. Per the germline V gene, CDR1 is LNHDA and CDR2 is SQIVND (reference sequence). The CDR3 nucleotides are TGTGCCAGTAGGGGAAAGTCGAACAATCAGCCCCAGCATTTT. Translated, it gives CASRGKSNNQPQHF. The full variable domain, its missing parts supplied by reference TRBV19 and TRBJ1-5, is DGGITQSPKYLFRKEGQNVTLSCEQNLNHDAMYWYRQDPGQGLRLIYYSQIVNDFQKGDIAEGYSVSREKKESFPLTVTSAQKNPTAFYLCASRGKSNNQPQHFGDGTRLSIL.

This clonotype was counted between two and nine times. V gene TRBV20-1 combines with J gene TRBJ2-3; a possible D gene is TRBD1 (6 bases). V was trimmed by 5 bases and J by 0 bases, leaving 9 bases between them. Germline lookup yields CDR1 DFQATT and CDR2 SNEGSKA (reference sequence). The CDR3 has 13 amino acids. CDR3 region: CSAYDRSTDTQYF. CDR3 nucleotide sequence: TGCAGTGCTTACGACAGGAGCACAGATACGCAGTATTTT.

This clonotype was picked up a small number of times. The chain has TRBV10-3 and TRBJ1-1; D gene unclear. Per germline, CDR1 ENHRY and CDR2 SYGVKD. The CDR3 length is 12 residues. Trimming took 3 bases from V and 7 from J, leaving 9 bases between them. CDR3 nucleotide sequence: TGTGCCATCAGTGATGGGTCTAATGAAGCTTTCTTT. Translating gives CAISDGSNEAFF.

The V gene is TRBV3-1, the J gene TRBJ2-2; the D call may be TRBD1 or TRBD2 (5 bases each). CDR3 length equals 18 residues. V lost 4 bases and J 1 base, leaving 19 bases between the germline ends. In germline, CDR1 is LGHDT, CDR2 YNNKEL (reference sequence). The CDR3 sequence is CASSLGTNSGRNTGELFF. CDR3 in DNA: TGTGCCAGCAGCCTAGGGACCAACTCTGGGCGGAACACCGGGGAGCTGTTTTTT.

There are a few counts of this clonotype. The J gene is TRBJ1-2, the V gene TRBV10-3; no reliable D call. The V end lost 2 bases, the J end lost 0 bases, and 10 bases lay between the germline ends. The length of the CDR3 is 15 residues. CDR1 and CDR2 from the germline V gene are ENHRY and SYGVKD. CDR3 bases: TGTGCCATCAGTGAGGGTCGGCAGGCTAACTATGGCTACACCTTC. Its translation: CAISEGRQANYGYTF.

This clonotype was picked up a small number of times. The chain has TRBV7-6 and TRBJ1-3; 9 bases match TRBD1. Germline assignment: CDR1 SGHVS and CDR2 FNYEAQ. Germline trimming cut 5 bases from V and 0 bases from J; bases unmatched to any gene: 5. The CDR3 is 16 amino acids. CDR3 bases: TGTGCCAGCAGCCCTGGGACAGGGCTCTCTGGAAACACCATATATTTT. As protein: CASSPGTGLSGNTIYF.

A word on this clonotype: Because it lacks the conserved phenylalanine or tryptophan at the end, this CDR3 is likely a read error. CDR3 DNA sequence: TGTGCCAGCAGCCAAGTCTCGGGAGAAGAGACCCAGTACCTC. Its protein is CASSQVSGEETQYL. The chain recombines TRBV3-1 with TRBJ2-5, with TRBD2 as a possible D gene (6 bases). This CDR3 region has 14 residues. Germline V CDR1 and CDR2: LGHDT, YNNKEL (reference sequence). V was shortened by 1 base and J by 3 bases, with 9 bases between the two germline ends.

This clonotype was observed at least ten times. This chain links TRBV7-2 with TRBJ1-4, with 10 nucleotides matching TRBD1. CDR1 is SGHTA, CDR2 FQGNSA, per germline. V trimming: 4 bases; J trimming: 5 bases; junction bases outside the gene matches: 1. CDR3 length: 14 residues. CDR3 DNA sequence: TGTGCCAGCAGCTGGGGACAGGGGAATGAAAAACTGTTTTTT. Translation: CASSWGQGNEKLFF.

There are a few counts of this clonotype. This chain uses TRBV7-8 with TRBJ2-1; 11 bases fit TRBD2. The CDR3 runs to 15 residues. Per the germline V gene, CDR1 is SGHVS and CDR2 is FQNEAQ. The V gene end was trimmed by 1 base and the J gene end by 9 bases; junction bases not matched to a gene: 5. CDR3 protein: CASSLVAGGVIEQFF. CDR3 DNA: TGTGCCAGCAGCTTAGTAGCGGGAGGGGTCATTGAGCAGTTCTTC.

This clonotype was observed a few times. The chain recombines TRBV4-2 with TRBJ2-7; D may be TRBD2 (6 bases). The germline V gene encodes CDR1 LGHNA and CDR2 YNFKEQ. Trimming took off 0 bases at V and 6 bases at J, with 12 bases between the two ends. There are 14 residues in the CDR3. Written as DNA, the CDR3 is TGTGCCAGCAGCCAAGATGGAGGTAGCGGCGAGCAGTACTTC. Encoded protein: CASSQDGGSGEQYF.

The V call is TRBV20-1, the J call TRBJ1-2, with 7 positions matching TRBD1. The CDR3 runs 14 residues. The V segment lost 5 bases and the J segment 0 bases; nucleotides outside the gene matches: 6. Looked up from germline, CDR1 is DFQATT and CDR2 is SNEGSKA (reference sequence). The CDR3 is CSAPRQGTNYGYTF. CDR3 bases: TGCAGTGCTCCTCGACAGGGCACTAACTATGGCTACACCTTC.

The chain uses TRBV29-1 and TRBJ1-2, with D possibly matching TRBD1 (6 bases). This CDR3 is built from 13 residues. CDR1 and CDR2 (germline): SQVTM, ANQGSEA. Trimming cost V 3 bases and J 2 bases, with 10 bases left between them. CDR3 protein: CSVDRGHNYGYTF. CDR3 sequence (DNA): TGCAGCGTTGATAGGGGACACAACTATGGCTACACCTTC. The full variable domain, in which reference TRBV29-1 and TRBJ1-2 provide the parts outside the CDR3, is SAVISQKPSRDICQRGTSLTIQCQVDSQVTMMFWYRQQPGQSLTLIATANQGSEATYESGFVIDKFPISRPNLTFSTLTVSNMSPEDSSIYLCSVDRGHNYGYTFGSGTRLTVV.

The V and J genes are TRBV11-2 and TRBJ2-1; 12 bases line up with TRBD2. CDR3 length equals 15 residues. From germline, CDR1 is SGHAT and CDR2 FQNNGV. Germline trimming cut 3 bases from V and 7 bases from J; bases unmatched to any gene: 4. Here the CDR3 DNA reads TGTGCCAGCAGCTTCTCCGGGACTAGCGGGAATGAGCAGTTCTTC. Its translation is CASSFSGTSGNEQFF.

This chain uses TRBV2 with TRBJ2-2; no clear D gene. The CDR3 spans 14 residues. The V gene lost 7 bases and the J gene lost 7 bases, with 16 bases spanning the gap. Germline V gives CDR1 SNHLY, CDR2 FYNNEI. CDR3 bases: TGTGCCAGCACGACACGACTTGTTGGCGGGGAGCTGTTTTTT. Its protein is CASTTRLVGGELFF.

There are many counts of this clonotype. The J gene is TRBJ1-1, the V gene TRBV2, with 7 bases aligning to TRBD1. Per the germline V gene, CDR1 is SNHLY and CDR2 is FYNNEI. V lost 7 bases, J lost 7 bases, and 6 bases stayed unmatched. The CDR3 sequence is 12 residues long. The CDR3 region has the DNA TGTGCCAGCAAGCAGGGGGTAGGTGAAGCTTTCTTT. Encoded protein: CASKQGVGEAFF.

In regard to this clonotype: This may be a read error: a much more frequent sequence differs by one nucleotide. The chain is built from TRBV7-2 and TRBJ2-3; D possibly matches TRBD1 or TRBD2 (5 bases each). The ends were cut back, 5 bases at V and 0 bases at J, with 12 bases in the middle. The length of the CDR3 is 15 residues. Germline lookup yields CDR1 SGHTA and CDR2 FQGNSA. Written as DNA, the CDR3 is TGTGCCAGCAGCCCGGGACGACCTAGCACAGATACGCAGTATTTT. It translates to CASSPGRPSTDTQYF.

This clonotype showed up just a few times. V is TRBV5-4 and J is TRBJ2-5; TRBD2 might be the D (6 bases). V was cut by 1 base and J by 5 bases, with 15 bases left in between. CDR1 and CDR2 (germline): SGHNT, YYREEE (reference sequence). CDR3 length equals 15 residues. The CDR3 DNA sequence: TGTGCCAGCAGCTTGAGCGTAGCGGTGGGTGAGACCCAGTACTTC. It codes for CASSLSVAVGETQYF.

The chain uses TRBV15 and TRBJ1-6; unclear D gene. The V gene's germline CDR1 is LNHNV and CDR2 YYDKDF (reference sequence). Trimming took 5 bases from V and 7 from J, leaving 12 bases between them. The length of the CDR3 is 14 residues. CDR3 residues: CATSFRRENSPLHF. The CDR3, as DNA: TGTGCCACCAGCTTTCGACGGGAAAATTCACCCCTCCACTTT.

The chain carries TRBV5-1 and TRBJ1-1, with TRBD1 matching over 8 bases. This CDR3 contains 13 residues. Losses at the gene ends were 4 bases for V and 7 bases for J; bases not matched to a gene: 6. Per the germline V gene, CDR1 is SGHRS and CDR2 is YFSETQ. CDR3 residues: CASSIGQGFEAFF. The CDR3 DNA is TGCGCCAGCAGCATAGGACAGGGCTTTGAAGCTTTCTTT.